This T cell receptor beta chain comes out of a study of blood T cells in healthy people across ages. The use of a sample-barcoded 5' primer and a J-beta primer mix characterized a second PCR of 7 to 11 cycles. Every single cDNA molecule received a tag from a template-switch adaptor with 12 random nucleotides. MiXCR, applied by TCRdb to the 5' RACE reads, yields one record per CDR3 protein. Among over 1.5 million distinct CDR3 sequences listed, approximately 50% were seen once. The CDR3 has 16 amino acids. From germline, CDR1 is SGHTA and CDR2 FQGNSA. With respect to this clonotype: The junction departs from germline at one end; a sequencing error may be responsible.

The sample taken for sequencing was blood. This receptor was taken from a woman aged 40 to 50 in good health. This chain uses TRBV7-2 with TRBJ2-7; 7 bases are a match to TRBD1. This CDR3 reads CAGSLTSGGASYEQYF. CDR3 DNA sequence: TGTGCCGGCAGCTTAACCTCAGGGGGTGCCTCCTACGAGCAGTACTTC. The full variable domain, rest sourced from reference TRBV7-2 and TRBJ2-7, is GAGVSQSPSNKVTEKGKDVELRCDPISGHTALYWYRQSLGQGLEFLIYFQGNSAPDKSGLPSDRFSAERTGGSVSTLTIQRTQQEDSAVYLCAGSLTSGGASYEQYFGPGTRLTVT.